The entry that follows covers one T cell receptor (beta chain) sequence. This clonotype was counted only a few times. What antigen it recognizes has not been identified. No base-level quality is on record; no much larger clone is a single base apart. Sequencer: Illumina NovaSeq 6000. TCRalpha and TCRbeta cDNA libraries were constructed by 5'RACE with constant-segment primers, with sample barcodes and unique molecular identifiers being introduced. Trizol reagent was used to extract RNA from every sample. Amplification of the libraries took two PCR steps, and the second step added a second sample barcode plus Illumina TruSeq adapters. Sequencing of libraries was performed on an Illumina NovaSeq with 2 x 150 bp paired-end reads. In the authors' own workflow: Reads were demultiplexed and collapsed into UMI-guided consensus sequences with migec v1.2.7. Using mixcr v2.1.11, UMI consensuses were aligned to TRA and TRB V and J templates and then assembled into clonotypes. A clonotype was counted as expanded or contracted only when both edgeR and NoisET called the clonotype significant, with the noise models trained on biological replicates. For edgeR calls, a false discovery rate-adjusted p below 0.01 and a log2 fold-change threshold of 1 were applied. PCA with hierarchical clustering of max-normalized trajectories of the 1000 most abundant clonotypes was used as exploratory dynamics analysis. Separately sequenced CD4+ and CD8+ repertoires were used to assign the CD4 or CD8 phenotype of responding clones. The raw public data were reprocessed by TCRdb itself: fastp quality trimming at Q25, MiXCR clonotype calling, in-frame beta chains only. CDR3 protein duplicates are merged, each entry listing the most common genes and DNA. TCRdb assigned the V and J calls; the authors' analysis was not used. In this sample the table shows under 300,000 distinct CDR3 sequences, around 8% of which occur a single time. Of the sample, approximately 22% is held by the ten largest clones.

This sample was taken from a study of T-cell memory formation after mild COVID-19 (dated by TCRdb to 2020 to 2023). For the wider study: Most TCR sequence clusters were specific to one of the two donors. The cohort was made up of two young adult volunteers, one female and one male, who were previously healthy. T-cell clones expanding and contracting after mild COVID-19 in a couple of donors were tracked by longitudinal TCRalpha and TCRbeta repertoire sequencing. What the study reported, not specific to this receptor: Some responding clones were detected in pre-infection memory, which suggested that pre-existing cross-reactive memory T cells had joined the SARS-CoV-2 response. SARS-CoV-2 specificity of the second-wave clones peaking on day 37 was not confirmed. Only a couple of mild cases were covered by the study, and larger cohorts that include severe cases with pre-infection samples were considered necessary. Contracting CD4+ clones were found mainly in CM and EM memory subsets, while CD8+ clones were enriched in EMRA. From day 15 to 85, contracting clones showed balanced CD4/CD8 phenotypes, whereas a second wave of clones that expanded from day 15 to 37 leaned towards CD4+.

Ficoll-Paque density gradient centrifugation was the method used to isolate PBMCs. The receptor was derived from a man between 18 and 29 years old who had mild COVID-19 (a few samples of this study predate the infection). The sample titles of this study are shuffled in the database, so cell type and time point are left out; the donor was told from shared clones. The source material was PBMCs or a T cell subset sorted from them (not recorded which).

The sequenced DNA: TGTGCCAGCAGCTTAAATCGAGCGGGGGTCGTGGGAGATACGCAGTATTTT. It is translated as CASSLNRAGVVGDTQYF. The chain is encoded by TRBV7-3 joined to TRBJ2-3, with 8 bases aligning to TRBD2. Trimming takes 1 base off V and 5 bases off J; junction bases not matched to a gene: 11. The CDR3 has 17 amino acids, counting the end cysteine and phenylalanine. The retained sequence is limited to the CDR3, 51 bases, with the frame set at the first base. CDR1 and CDR2 are drawn from the germline V gene: SGHTA, FQGTGA. The CDR3, completed at both ends by the reference TRBV7-3 and TRBJ2-3 genes, gives the full variable domain GAGVSQTPSNKVTEKGKYVELRCDPISGHTALYWYRQSLGQGPEFLIYFQGTGAADDSGLPNDRFFAVRPEGSVSTLKIQRTERGDSAVYLCASSLNRAGVVGDTQYFGPGTRLTVL.